This T cell receptor (beta chain) was identified during a study of T cells in Graves' hyperthyroidism and ophthalmopathy. The CDR3 regions of TCR beta were amplified from RNA transcripts. The primer set for the first-round RT-PCR of the TCR CDR3 was HTBI. TCRdb used MiXCR to reprocess the multiplex PCR reads, holding one entry per CDR3 protein. The data show 450,000 to 600,000 distinct CDR3 sequences, 14% seen once. The CDR3 extends over 16 amino acids. The V and J ends lost 4 bases and 4 bases, in that order; junction bases with no gene match: 6. CDR1 is LGHDT, CDR2 YNNKEL, per germline (reference sequence). The sample holds many counts of this clonotype. Its antigen is unidentified. General observations from the study: Most thyroid clonotypes that were expanded above 0.001 also turned up in blood.

Across 18 months, stable Graves' hyperthyroidism was marked by no progression to ophthalmopathy. The PBMCs were taken from 10 ml of fresh peripheral blood. This chain joins TRBV3-1 and TRBJ2-3; 12 bases agree with TRBD2. Sequencing used blood. The clonotype was recovered from a woman in her 40s with Graves' hyperthyroidism. In DNA form, the CDR3 reads TGTGCCAGCAGCCCAACGACTAGCGGGAGCCCAGATACGCAGTATTTT. This gives the protein CASSPTTSGSPDTQYF.